These 28 T cell receptor beta chains were all obtained from the same sample, sequenced in a study of regulatory T cells in long-lasting Graves disease. The time point: persistent/refractory GD, antithyroid drugs over 5 years with positive TRAb. From PBMCs, RNA was extracted and then used to make the TCR library. Arm-PCR with iRepertoire HTBI primers amplified the CDR3 regions for these TCR beta libraries. TCRdb analysed the multiplex PCR reads with MiXCR anew, one entry per CDR3 protein. In the table there are hundreds of thousands of distinct CDR3 sequences, less than 25% of which are singletons. Sequencing was performed on peripheral blood mononuclear cells (PBMCs), taken when the disease was refractory, from a patient treated with antithyroid drugs. These receptors were taken from a female donor with Graves disease.

A few counts support this clonotype. The chain recombines TRBV11-2 with TRBJ1-2; 8 positions match TRBD1. J lost 4 bases, V lost 4 bases, and 8 bases had no gene match. The CDR3 sequence is 15 residues long. Germline assignment: CDR1 SGHAT and CDR2 FQNNGV. CDR3 in amino acids: CASSSRTGRSYGYTF. The CDR3 DNA reads TGTGCCAGCAGCTCCAGGACAGGGAGGAGCTATGGCTACACCTTC.

This chain uses TRBV6-2 or TRBV6-3 with TRBJ2-5; tentative D call: TRBD1 (5 bases). CDR1 is MNHEY and CDR2 is SVGEGT in the germline V gene. This CDR3 spans 14 amino acids. V lost 0 bases and J 5 bases, leaving 10 bases between the germline ends. CDR3 in DNA: TGTGCCAGCAGTTACTCAGGGGTCGGGGAGACCCAGTACTTC. The encoded protein is CASSYSGVGETQYF.

This clonotype was seen only a few times. V usage is TRBV7-8 and J usage is TRBJ2-3; no definite D call. Germline-derived CDR1 and CDR2 are SGHVS and FQNEAQ. V lost 1 base, J lost 2 bases, and 13 bases lay in between. This CDR3 region has 16 residues. The CDR3 DNA sequence: TGTGCCAGCAGCTTAGTCCCCAGCCTCCCCACAGATACGCAGTATTTT. Its translation is CASSLVPSLPTDTQYF.

This clonotype has more than one count but fewer than ten. The chain uses TRBV2 and TRBJ1-5, with 7 bases aligning to TRBD1. CDR1 and CDR2 (germline): SNHLY, FYNNEI. The V segment lost 2 bases and the J segment 3 bases; nucleotides outside the gene matches: 7. This CDR3 has 16 residues. In DNA form, the CDR3 reads TGTGCCAGCAGTGAAACGGGGACAGACTTCAATCAGCCCCAGCATTTT. It specifies CASSETGTDFNQPQHF.

The chain is built from TRBV9 and TRBJ2-7; D perhaps matches TRBD2 (5 bases). Trimming took 2 bases from V and 1 from J, leaving 10 bases between them. The CDR3 sequence is 14 residues long. Germline loops: CDR1 SGDLS, CDR2 YYNGEE. Here the CDR3 DNA reads TGTGCCAGCAGCGTCGGGGATGCGTCCTACGAGCAGTACTTC. Translating it yields CASSVGDASYEQYF. Looking up the rest from reference TRBV9 and TRBJ2-7 gives the full variable domain: DSGVTQTPKHLITATGQRVTLRCSPRSGDLSVYWYQQSLDQGLQFLIQYYNGEERAKGNILERFSAQQFPDLHSELNLSSLELGDSALYFCASSVGDASYEQYFGPGTRLTVT.

In nucleotides, the CDR3 is TGTGCCAGCACCTGGGACAGTAGCAATCAGCCCCAGCATTTT. Translated, it gives CASTWDSSNQPQHF. The chain employs TRBV2 and TRBJ1-5, with 7 bases fitting TRBD1. The CDR3 contains 14 residues. Losses at the gene ends were 7 bases for V and 0 bases for J; bases not matched to a gene: 3. Germline V gene lookup returns CDR1 SNHLY and CDR2 FYNNEI.

Here the CDR3 reads CASSLGTLWAEAFF. CDR3 nucleotides: TGTGCCAGCAGCTTAGGTACCCTGTGGGCTGAAGCTTTCTTT. This chain joins TRBV5-4 and TRBJ1-1; D gene ambiguous. Germline CDR1 reads SGHNT; CDR2 reads YYREEE (reference sequence). The CDR3 sequence is 14 residues long. The V gene lost 2 bases and the J gene lost 6 bases, with 14 bases spanning the gap.

This clonotype occurred many times. The CDR3 sequence is CASSESTGRNQPQHF. Written as DNA, the CDR3 is TGTGCCAGCAGTGAATCGACAGGACGCAATCAGCCCCAGCATTTT. J is TRBJ1-5 and V is TRBV6-1, with D possibly TRBD1 on 6 matching bases. The CDR3 has 15 residues. The germline V gene has CDR1 MNHNS and CDR2 SASEGT. With 2 bases removed from V and 2 bases from J, the gap between germline ends came to 10 bases.

V and J are TRBV5-1 and TRBJ1-3, with TRBD1 matching 7 bases. Germline lookup yields CDR1 SGHRS and CDR2 YFSETQ. J was trimmed by 2 bases and V by 0 bases; bases with no gene match: 2. The CDR3 loop spans 15 amino acids. As DNA, the CDR3 is TGCGCCAGCAGCTTGGAAGGACAGGCTGGAAACACCATATATTTT. Amino acid sequence: CASSLEGQAGNTIYF.

The J gene is TRBJ1-2, the V gene TRBV15; the match to TRBD1 covers 7 bases. Germline assignment: CDR1 LNHNV and CDR2 YYDKDF (reference sequence). The ends lost 3 bases at V and 7 bases at J; junction bases unmatched: 5. The CDR3 is made up of 13 amino acids. Here the CDR3 reads CATSRRGGSGYTF. The CDR3 region has the DNA TGTGCCACCAGCAGGAGAGGGGGCAGTGGCTACACCTTC.

This clonotype appeared many times. J is TRBJ1-2 and V is TRBV27; D is possibly TRBD1 (5 bases). Trimming cost V 5 bases and J 8 bases, with 18 bases left between them. The CDR3 is 14 amino acids. Germline V gene lookup returns CDR1 MNHEY and CDR2 SMNVEV (reference sequence). The CDR3 here is CASSTRVSIGGYTF. As DNA, the CDR3 is TGTGCCAGCAGTACCAGGGTATCTATAGGAGGCTACACCTTC.

As to this clonotype: Possible read error: a much larger clone is one base away. The rearrangement joins TRBV5-8 to TRBJ2-2; a possible D gene is TRBD1 (5 bases). The germline V gene has CDR1 SGHTS and CDR2 YDEGEE. The CDR3 has 13 residues. CDR3 nucleotides: TGTGCCAGCGGCTTGTGGGGCCCCGGGGAGCTGTTTTTT. This codes for CASGLWGPGELFF.

This clonotype was counted once. Only one base separates this from a far larger clonotype, so it likely reflects a read error. A read error is likely, as this CDR3 ends without the conserved phenylalanine or tryptophan. The CDR3 DNA reads as TGTGCCAGCAGTTTGGGACATTTGAACACTGAAGCTTTCCTT. Translated, it gives CASSLGHLNTEAFL. The rearrangement uses TRBV6-5 and TRBJ1-1; D perhaps matches TRBD1 (6 bases). CDR1 and CDR2 from the germline V gene are MNHEY and SVGAGI. Between the trimmed V and J ends, which lost 4 bases and 0 bases, there was a span of 9 bases. The CDR3 length is 14 residues.

As for this clonotype: Relative to the germline gene, one junction end is altered; a read error may explain this. V is TRBV6-9 and J is TRBJ1-2; TRBD1 might be the D (5 bases). CDR1 and CDR2 from the germline V gene are MNHGY and SVAAGI. The CDR3 runs to 13 residues. CDR3 loop: CASSYQGGYGHTF. The CDR3, as DNA: TGTGCCAGCAGTTATCAGGGCGGTTATGGCCACACCTTC.

This clonotype was detected ten times or more. The V and J genes are TRBV2 and TRBJ2-7, with no clear D. The CDR3 is 15 residues long. V was pared by 6 bases and J by 2 bases, with 17 bases between. Germline assignment: CDR1 SNHLY and CDR2 FYNNEI. The CDR3 bases are TGTGCCAGCAGGGCGGAAGTTGGGATGACCTACGAGCAGTACTTC. This codes for CASRAEVGMTYEQYF.

This clonotype was seen repeatedly, ten times or more. The J gene is TRBJ1-2, the V gene TRBV27; D is uncertain. Germline V gene sequence: CDR1 MNHEY, CDR2 SMNVEV (reference sequence). V shed 4 bases and J shed 0 bases, with 6 bases lying between them. The CDR3 loop spans 13 amino acids. The CDR3 DNA is TGTGCCAGCAGTTCGACGGCTAACTATGGCTACACCTTC. Translation gives CASSSTANYGYTF.

V gene TRBV6-1 combines with J gene TRBJ1-1; D uncertain. Germline-derived CDR1 and CDR2 are MNHNS and SASEGT. V was trimmed by 5 bases and J by 4 bases, leaving 11 bases between them. The CDR3 runs to 13 residues. The CDR3: CASSTNEGTEAFF. CDR3 nucleotide sequence: TGTGCCAGCAGTACCAATGAGGGCACTGAAGCTTTCTTT.

This clonotype was observed at least ten times. The V call is TRBV2, the J call TRBJ2-5; 11 bases are shared with TRBD1. CDR1 is SNHLY, CDR2 FYNNEI, per germline. Losses at the gene ends were 6 bases for V and 3 bases for J; bases not matched to a gene: 3. The CDR3 consists of 14 residues. CDR3 in amino acids: CASSRDRGKETQYF. CDR3 nucleotides: TGTGCCAGCAGCCGGGACAGGGGGAAAGAGACCCAGTACTTC.

This clonotype was observed at least ten times. The chain has TRBV30 and TRBJ1-5; D gene uncertain. Germline V gene data show CDR1 as GTSNPN and CDR2 as SVGIG (reference sequence). The CDR3 consists of 13 residues. V dropped 2 bases and J dropped 6 bases, with 11 bases sitting between them. CDR3 DNA: TGTGCCTGGAGTAAGTCGTCGTCTCAGCCCCAGCATTTT. Translation gives CAWSKSSSQPQHF.

This clonotype was detected ten times or more. V gene TRBV6-1 combines with J gene TRBJ2-5; D is unclear. Trimming removed 6 bases at V and 0 bases at J, with 5 bases between. The CDR3 is 12 residues long. Germline loops: CDR1 MNHNS, CDR2 SASEGT. The CDR3 loop reads CASRTYQETQYF. CDR3 sequence (DNA): TGTGCCAGCAGAACATACCAAGAGACCCAGTACTTC.

The chain combines TRBV12-3 or TRBV12-4 with TRBJ1-2; no reliable D call. Trimming cost V 5 bases and J 8 bases, with 12 bases left between them. The CDR3 consists of 12 residues. The CDR3 DNA follows: TGTGCCAGCAGTCCTCGCTTAGAGGGCTACACCTTC. This codes for CASSPRLEGYTF.

The V gene is TRBV4-3, the J gene TRBJ1-2; the D gene is possibly TRBD1 (5 bases). The ends were cut back, 0 bases at V and 6 bases at J, with 14 bases in the middle. The CDR3 has 15 residues. CDR1 and CDR2 (germline): LGHNA, YSLEER. CDR3 DNA: TGCGCCAGCAGCCAAGATTGGACACCGAGGCATGGCTACACCTTC. Translation: CASSQDWTPRHGYTF.

This clonotype was seen many times. The junction does not match germline at one end; this may be a read error. The V gene is TRBV6-5, the J gene TRBJ2-5; D not resolved. The germline V gene encodes CDR1 MNHEY and CDR2 SVGAGI. The CDR3 contains 16 residues. As DNA, the CDR3 is TGTGCCAGCAGTTATGGTGTGGTTGACCGACCCTCAACCCCGCACTTC. This encodes CASSYGVVDRPSTPHF.

The V gene is TRBV19, the J gene TRBJ1-1; no reliable D call. The CDR3 runs to 13 residues. CDR1 and CDR2 (germline): LNHDA, SQIVND (reference sequence). Trimming took 1 base from V and 6 from J, leaving 9 bases between them. DNA for the CDR3: TGTGCCAGTAGTATAGGCTGGGCAGCTGAAGCTTTCTTT. Its translation is CASSIGWAAEAFF.

This clonotype was detected ten times or more. The V gene is TRBV28, the J gene TRBJ1-5; the D is unclear. Germline values: CDR1 MDHEN, CDR2 SYDVKM. Trimming stripped 3 bases from V and 8 bases from J, with 11 bases between. The CDR3 is 13 amino acids. The chain's CDR3 is CASSFKGLEPQHF. The DNA of the CDR3 is TGTGCCAGCAGTTTTAAGGGCTTGGAGCCCCAGCATTTT.

In regard to this clonotype: This may be a read error: a much more frequent sequence differs by one nucleotide. Here the CDR3 reads CASSPDRLNYGYAF. CDR3 DNA: TGTGCCAGCAGCCCCGACAGGTTGAACTATGGCTACGCCTTC. The chain is built from TRBV7-2 and TRBJ1-2, with D possibly TRBD1 on 6 matching bases. Looked up from germline, CDR1 is SGHTA and CDR2 is FQGNSA. This CDR3 region has 14 residues.

This clonotype occurred many times. This CDR3 is CSADTRASTEAFF. DNA for the CDR3: TGCAGTGCAGACACACGAGCCAGCACTGAAGCTTTCTTT. V and J are TRBV20-1 and TRBJ1-1; D ambiguous. V was pared by 6 bases and J by 4 bases, with 15 bases between. The CDR3 runs to 13 residues. Per germline, CDR1 DFQATT and CDR2 SNEGSKA (reference sequence).

This clonotype was observed many times. The chain couples TRBV10-3 to TRBJ2-7; D is perhaps TRBD1 (6 bases). Germline V gene data show CDR1 as ENHRY and CDR2 as SYGVKD. The ends were cut back, 3 bases at V and 3 bases at J, with 9 bases in the middle. The CDR3 runs 13 residues. The CDR3 region is CAISEGRGYEQYF. The DNA for the CDR3 is TGTGCCATCAGTGAAGGCAGGGGCTACGAGCAGTACTTC.